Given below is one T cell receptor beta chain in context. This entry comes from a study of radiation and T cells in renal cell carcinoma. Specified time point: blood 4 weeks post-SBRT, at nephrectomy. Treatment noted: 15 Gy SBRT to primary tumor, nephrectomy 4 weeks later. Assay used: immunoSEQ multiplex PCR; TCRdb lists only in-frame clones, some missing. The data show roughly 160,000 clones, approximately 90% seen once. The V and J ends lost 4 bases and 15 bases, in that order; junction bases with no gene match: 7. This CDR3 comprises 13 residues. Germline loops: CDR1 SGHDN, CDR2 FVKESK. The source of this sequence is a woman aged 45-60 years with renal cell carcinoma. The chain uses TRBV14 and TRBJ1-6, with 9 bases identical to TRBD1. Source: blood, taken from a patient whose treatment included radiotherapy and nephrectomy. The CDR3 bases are TGTGCCAGCAGCCTGGGACAGGGCTTTGGCCTCCACTTT. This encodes CASSLGQGFGLHF.